This T cell receptor beta chain was recovered during a study of response to subunit inactivated influenza vaccine (dated by TCRdb to the late 2010s). Context from the whole study: Deep quantitative profiling of the T cell receptor repertoire was used in the study to follow responses to a trivalent subunit inactivated influenza vaccine.

Inclusive of the bounding cysteine and phenylalanine, the CDR3 is 12 residues long. The sequence is cut down to CDR3 DNA, 36 bases in frame from base 1. Cut back by 5 bases and 7 bases, the V and J ends lie 11 bases apart. The CDR1 and CDR2 encoded by the germline V gene are SNHLY and FYNNEI. About this clonotype itself: Its antigen is unknown. The input lacks base qualities; no much larger clone sits a single base away.

What the research found in general, with its limitations: It was suggested by the authors that each seasonal influenza vaccination may recruit only a limited number of new T cells.

Libraries were built with RT-PCR. The data were produced on an Illumina HiSeq 2500. The public reads were reprocessed in TCRdb via fastp at Q25 and MiXCR, keeping in-frame beta chains. CDR3 protein duplicates are merged, each entry listing the most common genes and DNA. Across this sample there are 250,000 to 350,000 distinct CDR3 sequences, with approximately 21% seen only once. In total, the top ten clones hold about a tenth of the sample. Sequenced material: PBMCs from blood, taken less than 22 months after vaccination. This receptor was identified in a man aged 50 to 69 who received an inactivated influenza vaccine. Donor details come from another sample of the same person, matched by shared clones. The V and J genes are TRBV2 and TRBJ1-1; 6 matching bases give a weak D call of TRBD1. The DNA sequence follows: TGTGCCAGCAGTCTGGACAGCTTTGAAGCTTTCTTT. Translated, it gives CASSLDSFEAFF.